Listed here are 23 T cell receptor beta chains from one sample, sequenced in a study of OX40 agonist ivuxolimab in advanced cancers. The receptor library was made with the immunoSEQ multiplex PCR assay. The table comes from immuneACCESS by way of TCRdb, which keeps in-frame sequences with V and J called. Part of the clones is missing from these tables; in studies checked, under half for an unresolved V gene and the rest for unknown reasons. A total of some 110,000 clones appear in this sample, 90% of them only once. Of the sample, around 0.5% is held by the ten largest clones. The input for sequencing was CD4+ or CD8+ T cells sorted from blood, taken in a trial of the OX40 agonist ivuxolimab. The receptors originated from an adult with an advanced solid tumor such as melanoma, head and neck, liver or kidney cancer.

This sequence joins TRBV7-6 and TRBJ1-2, with 9 bases lining up with TRBD1. After removal of 3 bases from V and 2 bases from J, the junction contained 4 bases not matched to a gene. Germline CDR1 and CDR2: SGHVS and FNYEAQ. This CDR3 has 15 amino acids. CDR3 sequence: CASSLGTGTNYGYTF. CDR3 sequence (DNA): TGTGCCAGCAGCTTGGGGACAGGGACGAACTATGGCTACACCTTC.

The rearrangement uses TRBV2 and TRBJ1-3, with no clear D. The V and J ends lost 0 bases and 0 bases respectively, with 12 bases between them. Germline V CDR1 and CDR2: SNHLY, FYNNEI. The CDR3 consists of 17 residues. The CDR3 loop is CASSEAPLMSSGNTIYF. The CDR3 DNA reads as TGTGCCAGCAGTGAAGCACCCTTGATGAGCTCTGGAAACACCATATATTTT.

The chain has TRBV19 and TRBJ1-5; D may be TRBD1 (5 bases). Trimming took 0 bases from V and 2 from J, leaving 14 bases between them. Per the germline V gene, CDR1 is LNHDA and CDR2 is SQIVND (reference sequence). This CDR3 contains 17 residues. This chain's CDR3 is CASSIDVRVGGNQPQHF. The CDR3 coding sequence is TGTGCCAGTAGTATAGATGTCAGGGTTGGGGGCAATCAGCCCCAGCATTTT.

The chain employs TRBV7-9 and TRBJ1-6, with 7 bases identical to TRBD1. This CDR3 is built from 16 residues. The V gene's germline CDR1 is SEHNR and CDR2 FQNEAQ (reference sequence). V was pared by 1 base and J by 7 bases, with 7 bases of the junction left unmatched. The CDR3 here is CASSLGQGQYNSPLHF. For the CDR3, the DNA is TGTGCCAGCAGCTTAGGACAGGGCCAGTACAATTCACCCCTCCACTTT.

V usage is TRBV6-5 and J usage is TRBJ1-5; D possibly corresponds to TRBD1 (6 bases). This CDR3 has 15 residues. Germline values: CDR1 MNHEY, CDR2 SVGAGI. V gave up 6 bases and J gave up 3 bases, with 15 bases separating them. CDR3 sequence: CASSKRRDNNQPQHF. The CDR3 nucleotides read TGTGCCAGCAGCAAGAGAAGGGACAACAATCAGCCCCAGCATTTT.

The CDR3 coding sequence is TGTGCCAGCAGTTGGCACAGTAACTATGGCTACACCTTC. Amino acids: CASSWHSNYGYTF. The chain links TRBV6-5 to TRBJ1-2, with D hard to call. The CDR3 has 13 amino acids. CDR1 is MNHEY, CDR2 SVGAGI, per germline. The ends were cut back, 4 bases at V and 1 base at J, with 7 bases in the middle.

CDR3 loop: CASSLRGTDTQYF. The CDR3 DNA is TGTGCCAGCAGCTTGCGGGGTACAGATACGCAGTATTTT. This rearrangement joins TRBV5-8 to TRBJ2-3, with D possibly being TRBD2 (5 bases). Germline V gives CDR1 SGHTS, CDR2 YDEGEE. Deletions cut 1 base from V and 3 bases from J, with 6 bases between. The CDR3 contains 13 residues.

The V call is TRBV19, the J call TRBJ2-5; TRBD1 matches 8 bases. Losses at the gene ends were 4 bases for V and 5 bases for J; bases not matched to a gene: 6. Germline assignment: CDR1 LNHDA and CDR2 SQIVND (reference sequence). The CDR3 is 14 amino acids. The CDR3 loop is CASSTQGARETQYF. The CDR3 region has the DNA TGTGCCAGTAGTACGCAGGGGGCGAGGGAGACCCAGTACTTC. The entire variable domain, with the rest obtained from reference TRBV19 and TRBJ2-5, is as follows: DGGITQSPKYLFRKEGQNVTLSCEQNLNHDAMYWYRQDPGQGLRLIYYSQIVNDFQKGDIAEGYSVSREKKESFPLTVTSAQKNPTAFYLCASSTQGARETQYFGPGTRLLVL.

Written as DNA, the CDR3 is TGTGCCAGCAGTGAAGCAGGGGGCAATCAAGAGACCCAGTACTTC. This sequence encodes CASSEAGGNQETQYF. The chain joins TRBV6-1 to TRBJ2-5; 7 positions agree with TRBD1. Germline-derived CDR1 and CDR2 are MNHNS and SASEGT. This CDR3 region has 15 residues. V lost 0 bases and J lost 2; bases outside the gene matches: 3.

This clone was seen only once. The chain joins TRBV27 to TRBJ2-3; D might be TRBD1 (6 bases). The germline gives CDR1 MNHEY, CDR2 SMNVEV (reference sequence). V was cut by 3 bases and J by 2 bases, with 9 bases left in between. The CDR3 loop spans 14 amino acids. In nucleotides, the CDR3 is TGTGCCAGCAGTTTCTGGGGGCCCACAGATACGCAGTATTTT. This sequence encodes CASSFWGPTDTQYF.

The chain joins TRBV15 to TRBJ2-7; D is possibly TRBD1 (5 bases). Trimming took 0 bases from V and 4 from J, leaving 13 bases between them. CDR1 and CDR2 from the germline V gene are LNHNV and YYDKDF (reference sequence). This CDR3 spans 15 amino acids. Here the CDR3 DNA reads TGTGCCACCAGCAGAGAGATAGGGGTTATGTACGAGCAGTACTTC. This sequence encodes CATSREIGVMYEQYF. The whole variable domain, remainder taken from reference TRBV15 and TRBJ2-7, is DAMVIQNPRYQVTQFGKPVTLSCSQTLNHNVMYWYQQKSSQAPKLLFHYYDKDFNNEADTPDNFQSRRPNTSFCFLDIRSPGLGDTAMYLCATSREIGVMYEQYFGPGTRLTVT.

The rearrangement uses TRBV25-1 and TRBJ2-5; 12 bases map to TRBD2. CDR1 is MGHDK and CDR2 is SYGVNS in the germline V gene. The CDR3 is 17 residues long. The junction had 13 bases not matched to a gene; V was cut back by 6 bases and J by 5 bases. CDR3 bases: TGTGCCAGCAGCTCGGGGGCTAGCGGGGGGGCCGTGGAGACCCAGTACTTC. It translates to CASSSGASGGAVETQYF.

The V and J genes are TRBV16 and TRBJ2-3; TRBD2 is a possible D gene (5 bases). CDR1 is KGHSY, CDR2 FQNENV, per germline. CDR3 length: 15 residues. Trimming removed 4 bases at V and 2 bases at J, with 13 bases between. The CDR3 bases are TGTGCCAGCAGCCGCTCGGGGTTCGACACAGATACGCAGTATTTT. Translating it yields CASSRSGFDTDTQYF.

The rearrangement joins TRBV5-6 to TRBJ2-5; TRBD1 matches at 7 bases. The CDR3 has 13 amino acids. J was trimmed by 8 bases and V by 4 bases; bases with no gene match: 8. Germline loops: CDR1 SGHDT, CDR2 YYEEEE. The CDR3 spells CASSGEQGQTQYF. The CDR3 nucleotides are TGTGCCAGCAGCGGAGAACAGGGGCAAACCCAGTACTTC.

The CDR3 bases are TGTGCCAGCAGTGGGCGATGGGATCAGCCCCAGCATTTT. The encoded protein is CASSGRWDQPQHF. This chain connects TRBV2 to TRBJ1-5; unclear D gene. In germline, CDR1 is SNHLY, CDR2 FYNNEI. The germline V and J ends were trimmed by 4 bases and 5 bases, with 9 bases remaining between them. The CDR3 is made up of 13 amino acids.

In this sample, this clone turned up once. The chain couples TRBV7-2 to TRBJ2-3, with 9 bases fitting TRBD2. The V gene's germline CDR1 is SGHTA and CDR2 FQGNSA. Trimming took 2 bases from V and 4 from J; bases not matched to a gene: 7. This CDR3 spans 16 amino acids. In DNA form, the CDR3 reads TGTGCCAGCAGCTTAAGGCTAGCGGGGATGGCAGATACGCAGTATTTT. Translated: CASSLRLAGMADTQYF.

This rearrangement joins TRBV11-2 to TRBJ2-7, with 7 bases identical to TRBD2. Trimming cost V 0 bases and J 5 bases; bases outside gene matches: 7. The CDR3 sequence is 15 residues long. The germline V gene has CDR1 SGHAT and CDR2 FQNNGV. For the CDR3, the DNA is TGTGCCAGCAGCTTAGAGCGGGGGTCCGTCCACGAGCAGTACTTC. Its protein is CASSLERGSVHEQYF.

The J gene is TRBJ2-7, the V gene TRBV28, with D unresolved. The CDR3 has 12 residues. The V gene lost 7 bases and the J gene lost 2 bases, with 9 bases spanning the gap. Germline loops: CDR1 MDHEN, CDR2 SYDVKM. This CDR3 reads CASTTPPYEQYF. CDR3 sequence (DNA): TGTGCCAGCACCACGCCCCCCTACGAGCAGTACTTC.

The chain uses TRBV5-8 and TRBJ2-3; 7 nucleotides align to TRBD1. V was pared by 1 base and J by 4 bases, with 21 bases of the junction left unmatched. CDR1 and CDR2 from the germline V gene are SGHTS and YDEGEE. The CDR3 totals 20 residues. DNA for the CDR3: TGTGCCAGCAGCTTGTACATGCGACAGGGTTTTGGTGTGGTGTCAGATACGCAGTATTTT. This codes for CASSLYMRQGFGVVSDTQYF.

V usage is TRBV5-8 and J usage is TRBJ2-3; 9 bases are a match to TRBD1. The junction had 9 bases not matched to a gene; V was cut back by 4 bases and J by 0 bases. The CDR3 is 17 residues long. Germline values: CDR1 SGHTS, CDR2 YDEGEE. CDR3 nucleotides: TGTGCCAGCAGCCAGACGGACAGGGGACATAGCACAGATACGCAGTATTTT. This codes for CASSQTDRGHSTDTQYF. Using reference TRBV5-8 and TRBJ2-3 for the parts outside the CDR3, the full variable domain is EAGVTQSPTHLIKTRGQQATLRCSPISGHTSVYWYQQALGLGLQFLLWYDEGEERNRGNFPPRFSGRQFPNYSSELNVNALELEDSALYLCASSQTDRGHSTDTQYFGPGTRLTVL.

This clone was observed a few times. The V call is TRBV18, the J call TRBJ2-4, with TRBD1 identical over 7 bases. The CDR3 has 15 amino acids. The germline CDR1 and CDR2 sequences are KGHSH and LQKENI. V shed 8 bases and J 4 bases; nucleotides not matched to a gene: 11. The DNA of the CDR3 is TGTGCCAGCGGAGGACAGGCCACTTTTAAAAACATTCAGTACTTC. It specifies CASGGQATFKNIQYF. Full variable domain (missing parts from reference TRBV18 and TRBJ2-4): NAGVMQNPRHLVRRRGQEARLRCSPMKGHSHVYWYRQLPEEGLKFMVYLQKENIIDESGMPKERFSAEFPKEGPSILRIQQVVRGDSAAYFCASGGQATFKNIQYFGAGTRLSVL.

This chain joins TRBV6-1 and TRBJ1-2; a possible D gene is TRBD1 (6 bases). V lost 6 bases and J lost 8, with 16 bases in between. The CDR3 is 13 amino acids. The germline CDR1 and CDR2 sequences are MNHNS and SASEGT. DNA for the CDR3: TGTGCCAGCAGGGAGGACAGCCGGAGGGGCTACACCTTC. This codes for CASREDSRRGYTF.

The V and J genes are TRBV30 and TRBJ2-2; TRBD2 agrees at 7 bases. CDR1 and CDR2 from the germline V gene are GTSNPN and SVGIG (reference sequence). V shed 3 bases, J shed 2 bases, and the junction held 9 bases outside the gene matches. CDR3 length: 16 amino acids. This CDR3 reads CAWSYLGLTNTGELFF. The CDR3 nucleotides are TGTGCCTGGAGCTACCTGGGACTAACCAACACCGGGGAGCTGTTTTTT.